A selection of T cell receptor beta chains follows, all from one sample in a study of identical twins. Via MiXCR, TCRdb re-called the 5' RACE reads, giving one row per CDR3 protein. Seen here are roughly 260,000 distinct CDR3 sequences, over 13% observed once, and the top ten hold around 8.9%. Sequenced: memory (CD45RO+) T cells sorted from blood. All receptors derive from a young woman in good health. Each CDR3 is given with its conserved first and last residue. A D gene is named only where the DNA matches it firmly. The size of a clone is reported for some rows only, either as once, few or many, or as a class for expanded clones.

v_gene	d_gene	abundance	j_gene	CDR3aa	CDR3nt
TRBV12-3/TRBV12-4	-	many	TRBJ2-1	CASSSRDVYNEQFF	TGTGCCAGCAGTTCCCGGGACGTCTACAATGAGCAGTTCTTC
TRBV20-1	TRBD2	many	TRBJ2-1	CSARANFASGGAQLSYNEQFF	TGCAGTGCTAGGGCCAATTTTGCTAGCGGGGGGGCCCAACTCTCCTACAATGAGCAGTTCTTC
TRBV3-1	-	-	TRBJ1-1	CASIVQGRTEAFF	TGTGCCAGCATCGTGCAGGGGCGGACTGAAGCTTTCTTT
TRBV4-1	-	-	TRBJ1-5	CASSHEGAQPQHF	TGCGCCAGCAGCCACGAAGGTGCCCAGCCCCAGCATTTT
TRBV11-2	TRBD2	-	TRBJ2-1	CASSSISGRSNEQFF	TGTGCCAGCAGCTCAATTAGCGGGAGATCGAATGAGCAGTTCTTC
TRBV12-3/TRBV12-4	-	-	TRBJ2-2	CASSLSESGELFF	TGTGCCAGCAGTTTATCTGAGAGCGGGGAGCTGTTTTTT
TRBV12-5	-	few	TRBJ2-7	CASGLDQGSEQYF	TGTGCTAGTGGTTTGGATCAGGGCTCCGAGCAGTACTTC
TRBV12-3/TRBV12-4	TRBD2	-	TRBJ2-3	CTCSLALAERIHTDTQYF	TGTACCTGCAGTTTGGCACTAGCGGAGAGAATTCACACAGATACGCAGTATTTT
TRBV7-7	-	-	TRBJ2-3	CASSPSAAGPFTDTQYF	TGTGCTAGCAGCCCCTCGGCAGCTGGACCCTTCACAGATACGCAGTATTTT
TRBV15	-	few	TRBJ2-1	CATGSDSYNEQFF	TGTGCCACCGGGTCTGATTCCTACAATGAGCAGTTCTTC
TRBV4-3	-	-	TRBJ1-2	CASSQESSFPYGYTF	TGCGCCAGCAGCCAAGAGTCATCATTCCCCTATGGCTACACCTTC
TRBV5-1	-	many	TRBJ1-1	CASSSQGNTEAFF	TGCGCCAGCAGCTCCCAGGGGAACACTGAAGCTTTCTTT
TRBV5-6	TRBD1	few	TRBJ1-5	CASSLLGQGGSNQPQHF	TGTGCCAGCAGCTTGCTGGGACAGGGGGGAAGCAATCAGCCCCAGCATTTT
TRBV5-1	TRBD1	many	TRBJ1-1	CASSYAGTGAEAFF	TGCGCCAGCAGCTACGCCGGGACAGGGGCCGAAGCTTTCTTT
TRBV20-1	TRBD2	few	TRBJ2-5	CSARYPAGQETQYF	TGCAGTGCTAGATACCCAGCGGGACAAGAGACCCAGTACTTC
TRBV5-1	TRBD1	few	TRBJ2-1	CASSREQGGKFF	TGCGCCAGCAGCCGGGAACAGGGGGGAAAGTTCTTC
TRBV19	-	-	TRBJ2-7	CASSFGNKGGEQYF	TGTGCCAGTAGTTTTGGGAATAAAGGGGGCGAGCAGTACTTC
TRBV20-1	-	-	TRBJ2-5	CSARDATAVQETQYF	TGCAGTGCTAGAGATGCTACAGCGGTCCAAGAGACCCAGTACTTC
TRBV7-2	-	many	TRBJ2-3	CASSPSGTDTQYF	TGTGCCAGCAGCCCTAGCGGCACAGATACGCAGTATTTT
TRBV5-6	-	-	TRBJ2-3	CASSGGRLWDTQYF	TGTGCCAGCAGCGGGGGACGGCTCTGGGATACGCAGTATTTT
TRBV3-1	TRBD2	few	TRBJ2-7	CASSQRTSGDEQYF	TGTGCCAGCAGCCAGCGGACTAGCGGTGACGAGCAGTACTTC
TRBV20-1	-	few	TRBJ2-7	CSAIGNSYEQYF	TGCAGTGCTATTGGAAACTCCTACGAGCAGTACTTC
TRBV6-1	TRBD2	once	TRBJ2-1	CASSADFSGRTFF	TGTGCCAGCAGTGCGGATTTTAGCGGGAGAACGTTCTTC
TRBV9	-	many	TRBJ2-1	CASSVGAGWGGDEQFF	TGTGCCAGCAGCGTAGGGGCTGGGTGGGGTGGAGATGAGCAGTTCTTC
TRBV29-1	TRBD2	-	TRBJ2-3	CSVRGQAGATDTQYF	TGCAGCGTTCGAGGCCAAGCGGGAGCCACAGATACGCAGTATTTT
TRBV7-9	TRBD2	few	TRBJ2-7	CASSLAGLAQSPEQYF	TGTGCCAGCAGCTTAGCGGGACTAGCCCAATCCCCCGAGCAGTACTTC
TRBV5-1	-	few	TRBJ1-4	CASSLRQADEKLFF	TGCGCCAGCAGCTTAAGACAGGCCGATGAAAAACTGTTTTTT
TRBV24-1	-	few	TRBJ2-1	CATSRSSANSYNEQFF	TGTGCCACCAGTCGGTCTAGCGCAAACTCCTACAATGAGCAGTTCTTC
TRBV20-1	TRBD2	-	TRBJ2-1	CSAGPASGRYNEQFF	TGCAGTGCTGGACCCGCTAGCGGGAGATACAATGAGCAGTTCTTC
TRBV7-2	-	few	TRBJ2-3	CASSYARRVTDTQYF	TGTGCCAGCAGCTACGCCCGTAGGGTAACAGATACGCAGTATTTT
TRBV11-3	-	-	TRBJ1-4	CASSMTLGEKLFF	TGTGCCAGCAGCATGACCCTGGGGGAAAAACTGTTTTTT
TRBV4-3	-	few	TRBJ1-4	CASSQGWGGDEKLFF	TGCGCCAGCAGCCAAGGATGGGGGGGGGATGAAAAACTGTTTTTT
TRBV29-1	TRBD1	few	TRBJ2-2	CSVLGQLNTGELFF	TGCAGCGTGCTGGGACAGTTAAACACCGGGGAGCTGTTTTTT
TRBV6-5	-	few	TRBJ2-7	CASSSGFYEQYF	TGTGCCAGCAGCTCAGGGTTTTACGAGCAGTACTTC
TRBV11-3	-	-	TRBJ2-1	CASTPSRGRDEQFF	TGTGCCAGCACCCCCTCACGGGGACGGGATGAGCAGTTCTTC
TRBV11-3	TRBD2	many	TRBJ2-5	CASSPRTSEETQYF	TGTGCCAGCAGCCCCCGGACTAGCGAAGAGACCCAGTACTTC
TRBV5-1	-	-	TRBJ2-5	CASSLDRPYQETQYF	TGCGCCAGCAGCTTGGACAGGCCGTACCAAGAGACCCAGTACTTC